The 5 T cell receptor beta chains below come from one sample, sequenced in a study of beta chain features in type 1 diabetes. Points from the study as a whole: Moderate but significant shortening of TCRB CDR3s was recorded in all four CD4+ subsets from Type 1 diabetes patients.

Expressed TCRB transcripts were sequenced after all isolated RNA was converted to cDNA. Repertoires were generated with immunoSEQ multiplex PCR, while TCRdb's copy carries only in-frame clones and drops some. Of under 350,000 clones in the sample, roughly 13% were seen once. For these receptors, no antigen is known. Sequencing was done on a sample of naive CD4+ T cells from blood. These receptors were taken from a man aged 25-45 years with type 1 diabetes.

This chain joins TRBV19 and TRBJ2-7; TRBD1 aligns across 8 bases. The junction had 5 bases not matched to a gene; V was cut back by 7 bases and J by 3 bases. Germline V CDR1 and CDR2: LNHDA, SQIVND (reference sequence). The CDR3 totals 13 residues. Written as DNA, the CDR3 is TGTGCCAGTAAGAGGACAGGGAACTACGAGCAGTACTTC. This codes for CASKRTGNYEQYF. Full variable domain (rest looked up from reference TRBV19 and TRBJ2-7): DGGITQSPKYLFRKEGQNVTLSCEQNLNHDAMYWYRQDPGQGLRLIYYSQIVNDFQKGDIAEGYSVSREKKESFPLTVTSAQKNPTAFYLCASKRTGNYEQYFGPGTRLTVT.

The J gene is TRBJ2-2, the V gene TRBV4-3; D might be TRBD1 (5 bases). V shed 0 bases and J shed 3 bases, with 11 bases lying between them. In germline, CDR1 is LGHNA, CDR2 YSLEER. CDR3 length: 16 amino acids. The CDR3 DNA is TGCGCCAGCAGCCAAGAAGCTACAGGCTACACCGGGGAGCTGTTTTTT. Its translation is CASSQEATGYTGELFF.

The chain uses TRBV30 and TRBJ1-4, with TRBD1 matching over 8 bases. Germline V gene lookup returns CDR1 GTSNPN and CDR2 SVGIG (reference sequence). The length of the CDR3 is 16 residues. With 3 bases clipped from V and 0 bases from J, the junction kept 6 bases outside the gene matches. The CDR3 DNA reads TGTGCCTGGAGCCTCGGGACAGGACCAACTAATGAAAAACTGTTTTTT. Protein sequence: CAWSLGTGPTNEKLFF.

This clone has more than one count but fewer than ten. The chain joins TRBV2 to TRBJ2-3; possibly TRBD2 for D (6 bases). The germline V gene has CDR1 SNHLY and CDR2 FYNNEI. The CDR3 is 12 residues long. Trimming shortened V by 8 bases and J by 9 bases, and 15 bases separated the two germline ends. The DNA of the CDR3 is TGTGCCAGCGGGAGGCATCAGGGCACGCAGTATTTT. Residues: CASGRHQGTQYF.

This clone occurred a few times. J is TRBJ2-2 and V is TRBV6-6; 11 bases agree with TRBD2. This CDR3 has 16 amino acids. CDR1 is MNHNY, CDR2 SVGAGI, per germline (reference sequence). With 2 bases clipped from V and 6 bases from J, the junction kept 5 bases outside the gene matches. CDR3 loop: CASSYRTSGSPGELFF. CDR3 DNA sequence: TGTGCCAGCAGTTACAGAACTAGCGGGAGTCCCGGGGAGCTGTTTTTT.